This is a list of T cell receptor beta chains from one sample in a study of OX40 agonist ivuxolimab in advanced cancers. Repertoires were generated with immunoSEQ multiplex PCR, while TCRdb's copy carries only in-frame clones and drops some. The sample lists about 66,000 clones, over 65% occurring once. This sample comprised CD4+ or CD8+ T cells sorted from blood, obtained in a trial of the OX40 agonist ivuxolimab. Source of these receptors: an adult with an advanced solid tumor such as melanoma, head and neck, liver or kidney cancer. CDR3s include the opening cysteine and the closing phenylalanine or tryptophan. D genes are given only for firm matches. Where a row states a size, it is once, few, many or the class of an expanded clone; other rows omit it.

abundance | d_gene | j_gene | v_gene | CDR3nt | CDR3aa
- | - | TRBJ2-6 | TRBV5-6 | TGTGCCAGCAGCTCGCCGTGGGGGTCTGGGGCCAACGTCCTGACTTTC | CASSSPWGSGANVLTF
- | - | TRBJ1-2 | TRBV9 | TGTGCCAGCAGCGTAATGGCAGCAAGTAACTATGGCTACACCTTC | CASSVMAASNYGYTF
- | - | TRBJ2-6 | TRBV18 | TGTGCCAGCTCACGGGGGGCTGGGGCCAACGTCCTGACTTTC | CASSRGAGANVLTF
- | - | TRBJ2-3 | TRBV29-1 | TGCAGCGTTGAAGATTGGAGGGAGGATACGCAGTATTTT | CSVEDWREDTQYF
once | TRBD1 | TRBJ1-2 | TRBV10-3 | TGTGCCATTACCACAGGGGATTTTTATGGCTACACCTTC | CAITTGDFYGYTF
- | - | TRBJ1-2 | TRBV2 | TGTGCCAGCAGGGGGGATTACTATGGCTACACCTTC | CASRGDYYGYTF
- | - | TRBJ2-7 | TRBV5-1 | TGCGCCAGCAGCTCCCCGGACAGCTCCTACGAGCAGTACTTC | CASSSPDSSYEQYF
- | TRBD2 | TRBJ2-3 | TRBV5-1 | TGCGCCAGCAGCTTGGGGGGAGGGGCAGATACGCAGTATTTT | CASSLGGGADTQYF
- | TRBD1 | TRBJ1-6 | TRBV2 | TGTGCCAGCAGTGATGTCGGGACAGGGTATTCACCCCTCCACTTT | CASSDVGTGYSPLHF
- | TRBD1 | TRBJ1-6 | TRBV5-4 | TGTGCCAGCAGGGACAAACAGGGGAGCTCCTATAATTCACCCCTCCACTTT | CASRDKQGSSYNSPLHF
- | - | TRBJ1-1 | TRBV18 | TGTGCCAGCTCACCGCAGGAATTCACTGAAGCTTTCTTT | CASSPQEFTEAFF
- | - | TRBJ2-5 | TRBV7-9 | TGTGCCAGCAGCTTTTTTGAGACCCAGTACTTC | CASSFFETQYF
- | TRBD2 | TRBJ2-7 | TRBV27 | TGTGCCAGCAGTCCGACCCGCGGGGGGGAGGCCTACGAGCAGTACTTC | CASSPTRGGEAYEQYF
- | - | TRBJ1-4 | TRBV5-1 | TGCGCCAGCAGCTTCCAGGACCAGAATGAAAAACTGTTTTTT | CASSFQDQNEKLFF
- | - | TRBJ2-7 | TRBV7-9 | TGTGCCAGCAGCCTCGGAGGGCCGGGCGAGCAGTACTTC | CASSLGGPGEQYF
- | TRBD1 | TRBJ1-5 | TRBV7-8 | TGTGCCAGCAGCTCGTTGGACAGGCCCAATCAGCCCCAGCATTTT | CASSSLDRPNQPQHF
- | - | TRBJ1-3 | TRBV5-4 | TGTGCCAGCAGCCAAGACATGAGCTCTGGAAACACCATATATTTT | CASSQDMSSGNTIYF
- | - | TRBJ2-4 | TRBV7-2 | TGTGCCAGCAGCTGGACACTCGGGGGAAACATTCAGTACTTC | CASSWTLGGNIQYF
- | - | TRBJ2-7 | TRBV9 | TGTGCCAGCAGCATAAGGACTTCGGGCGAGCAGTACTTC | CASSIRTSGEQYF
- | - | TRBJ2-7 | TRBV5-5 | TGTGCCAGCAGCTTGGGTTTAGGCGAGCAGTACTTC | CASSLGLGEQYF
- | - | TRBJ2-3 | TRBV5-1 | TGCGCCAGCAGCTTGGGGCCAGGGAGGTCAGATACGCAGTATTTT | CASSLGPGRSDTQYF
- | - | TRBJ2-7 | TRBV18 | TGTGCCAGCTCACCTAACAGCTACGAGCAGTACTTC | CASSPNSYEQYF
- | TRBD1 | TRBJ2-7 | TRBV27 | TGTGCCAGCAGTCTAAGACAGGGCTACGAGCAGTACTTC | CASSLRQGYEQYF
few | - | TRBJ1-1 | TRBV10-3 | TGTGCCATCAGGGAGACACAGCGGAACACTGAAGCTTTCTTT | CAIRETQRNTEAFF
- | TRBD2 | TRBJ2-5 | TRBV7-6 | TGTGCCAGCAGCTTAGGGACTAGCGGGGCCCAAGAGACCCAGTACTTC | CASSLGTSGAQETQYF
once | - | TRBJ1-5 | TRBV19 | TGTGCCAGTAGTCCCTCCCCGGGGCAGCCCCAGCATTTT | CASSPSPGQPQHF
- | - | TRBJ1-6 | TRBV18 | TGTGCCAGCTCACCTCTCTCCGCCCCGGGTTCACCCCTCCACTTT | CASSPLSAPGSPLHF
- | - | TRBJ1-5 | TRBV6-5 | TGTGCCAGCAGCCCCTTGGGTGGGAATCAGCCCCAGCATTTT | CASSPLGGNQPQHF
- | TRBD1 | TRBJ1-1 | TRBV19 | TGTGCCAGTAGTATGACAGGGGGCGTGTGGCTTGCTGAAGCTTTCTTT | CASSMTGGVWLAEAFF
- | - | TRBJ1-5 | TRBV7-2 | TGTGCCAGCAGCTTGGGGAATAGCAATCAGCCCCAGCATTTT | CASSLGNSNQPQHF
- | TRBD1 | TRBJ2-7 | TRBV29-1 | TGCAGCGTTTCGACAGGGGCGGGGGAGCAGTACTTC | CSVSTGAGEQYF
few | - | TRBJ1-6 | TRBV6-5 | TGTGCCAGCAGTTGGCCCAATTCACCCCTCCACTTT | CASSWPNSPLHF
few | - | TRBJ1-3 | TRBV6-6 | TGTGCCAGCAGCTTTTCGGGGAGCTCTGGAAACACCATATATTTT | CASSFSGSSGNTIYF
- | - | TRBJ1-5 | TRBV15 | TGTGCCACCAGCAGGAGGGGAGGCAATCAGCCCCAGCATTTT | CATSRRGGNQPQHF
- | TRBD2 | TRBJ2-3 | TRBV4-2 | TGTGCCAGCAGCCAATCAGCGGGGGGAGCAGATACGCAGTATTTT | CASSQSAGGADTQYF
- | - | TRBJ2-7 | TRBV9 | TGTGCCAGCAGCCCCCATACTAGCCCTGCTTACGAGCAGTACTTC | CASSPHTSPAYEQYF
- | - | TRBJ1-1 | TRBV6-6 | TGTGCCAGCACCGGACAGTTGAACACTGAAGCTTTCTTT | CASTGQLNTEAFF
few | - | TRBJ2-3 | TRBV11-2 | TGTGCCAGCAGCTTGGCCGGCACAGATACGCAGTATTTT | CASSLAGTDTQYF
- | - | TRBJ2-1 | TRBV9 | TGTGCCAGCAGCGGGGAGACGTACAATGAGCAGTTCTTC | CASSGETYNEQFF
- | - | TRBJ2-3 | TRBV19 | TGTGCCAGTAGTATGGGGCAGGGAGCAGATACGCAGTATTTT | CASSMGQGADTQYF
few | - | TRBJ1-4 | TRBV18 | TGTGCCAGCTCACCAGGGAATGAAAAACTGTTTTTT | CASSPGNEKLFF
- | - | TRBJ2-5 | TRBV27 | TGTGCCAGCAGTTTCTTCAGCCGGGAGACCCAGTACTTC | CASSFFSRETQYF
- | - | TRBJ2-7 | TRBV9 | TGTGCCAGCAGCGTCATTTCAGGGAGCGAGCAGTACTTC | CASSVISGSEQYF
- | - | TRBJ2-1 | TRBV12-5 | TGTGCTAGTGGTTTGGTGACAGTCAGCAATGAGCAGTTCTTC | CASGLVTVSNEQFF
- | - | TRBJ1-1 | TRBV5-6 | TGTGCCAGCAGCTTGAAGAGAGTCACTGAAGCTTTCTTT | CASSLKRVTEAFF
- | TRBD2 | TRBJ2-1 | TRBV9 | TGTGCCAGCAGCTCGGGTCGTGTACGGGGGGGTCTATATGAGCAGTTCTTC | CASSSGRVRGGLYEQFF
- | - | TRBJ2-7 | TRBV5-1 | TGCGCCAGCAGCTTGGACAGGCTCGAGCAGTACTTC | CASSLDRLEQYF
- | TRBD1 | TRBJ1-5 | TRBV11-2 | TGCGCCAGCAGCCCAGACAGGGGCGCTTATCAGCCCCAGCATTTT | CASSPDRGAYQPQHF
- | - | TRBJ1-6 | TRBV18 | TGTGCCAGCTCACCTGCAGGGTTTCTTTCACCCCTCCACTTT | CASSPAGFLSPLHF
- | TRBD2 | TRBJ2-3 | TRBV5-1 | TGCGCCAGCAGCTTGTGGCTAGCGGGGGGAAGCACAGATACGCAGTATTTT | CASSLWLAGGSTDTQYF
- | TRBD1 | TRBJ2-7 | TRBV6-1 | TGTGCCAGCAGTGAGCCAGGACAGGTAGACTACGAGCAGTACTTC | CASSEPGQVDYEQYF
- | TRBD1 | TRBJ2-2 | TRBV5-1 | TGCGCCAGCAGCATGGACAGGGAAGGCGGGGAGCTGTTTTTT | CASSMDREGGELFF
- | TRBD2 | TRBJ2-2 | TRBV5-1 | TGCGCCAGCAGCTTGGAGGTAGCGGGGTCGGGGAACACCGGGGAGCTGTTTTTT | CASSLEVAGSGNTGELFF
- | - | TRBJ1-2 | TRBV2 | TGTGCCAGCAGTGACCTAGGGGCCGGCTATGGCTACACCTTC | CASSDLGAGYGYTF
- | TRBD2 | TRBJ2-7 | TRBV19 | TGTGCCAGTAGTTCCGGGACTAGCGGGTCTCCCGAGCAGTACTTC | CASSSGTSGSPEQYF
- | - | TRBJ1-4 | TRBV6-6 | TGTGCCAGCCAACCACTCTGGACAGTCGAAAAACTGTTTTTT | CASQPLWTVEKLFF
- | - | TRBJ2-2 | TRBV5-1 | TGCGCCAGCAGCTTGGCAAGGGACGCCCCCACCGGGGAGCTGTTTTTT | CASSLARDAPTGELFF
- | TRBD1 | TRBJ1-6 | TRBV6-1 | TGTGCCAGCACTAGAGAGGGACAGGGTAGGACACCCCTCCACTTT | CASTREGQGRTPLHF
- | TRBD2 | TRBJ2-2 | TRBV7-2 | TGTGCCAGCAGCTCTAGCGGGGCGAACACCGGGGAGCTGTTTTTT | CASSSSGANTGELFF